This T cell receptor (beta chain) is drawn from a study of CXCR3-negative and CXCR3-positive naive CD8 T cells. This clonotype is classed as medium-sized by frequency. What it binds is not known. CDR1 SGHRS and CDR2 YFSETQ come from the germline V gene. The CDR3 is 12 residues long. The TRB libraries of cDNA were built by UMI-labeled 5' RACE. Each CDR3 protein gets one entry in TCRdb, which reprocessed the 5' RACE reads and gives no DNA. The listing records about 8,500 distinct CDR3 sequences. Findings and limits, study-wide: Both naive subsets showed comparably high diversity, and memory CD8+ cells showed much lower diversity. Naive CXCR3-negative and CXCR3-positive cells had similar TRBV-TRBJ usage; memory differed. TRB CDR3 properties served as the basis for inferring TCR strength, and surface CD5 was comparable between naive subsets.

Sequencing was done on a sample of naive CXCR3- CD8+ T cells from blood. The subset is: CD45RO-CCR7+CD27+CD95- naive CD8+ T cells lacking CXCR3 (TNR3-). This chain connects TRBV5-1 to TRBJ2-2. The sequence was obtained from a human donor in good health. Some clones in this sample may be carry-over from other donors' samples. The CDR3 spells CASSDPTGELFF.